These 18 T cell receptor beta chains originate from one sample sequenced in a study of cytomegalovirus exposure and HLA in healthy donors (dated by TCRdb to the late 2010s). Library creation used the immunoSEQ multiplex PCR assay. For the multiplex PCR, a mixture combining 60 forward primers for TCR Vbeta segments and 13 reverse primers for TCR Jbeta segments was used. The immuneACCESS repertoire file appears here via TCRdb, limited to in-frame rearrangements. These files lack a portion of the clones; in checked studies, under half of the deficit traces to unresolved V genes, and the cause of the others is not known. The sample data list tens of thousands of clones, and more than 75% of these were observed just once. The ten largest account for roughly a quarter of the sample. Sequences were obtained from PBMCs. The receptors come from a woman in her fifties or sixties in good health and CMV-seropositive.

The chain combines TRBV19 with TRBJ1-5, with a possible D match to TRBD1 (5 bases). Trimming pared 6 bases from V and 0 bases from J, leaving 12 bases between. The CDR3 loop spans 15 amino acids. Germline-derived CDR1 and CDR2 are LNHDA and SQIVND (reference sequence). In nucleotides, the CDR3 is TGTGCCAGTAGAGACAGCCATTATAGCAATCAGCCCCAGCATTTT. Protein product: CASRDSHYSNQPQHF.

The V gene is TRBV7-9, the J gene TRBJ1-3; D unclear. V lost 5 bases, J lost 1 base, and 9 bases lay in between. This CDR3 region has 14 residues. Germline lookup yields CDR1 SEHNR and CDR2 FQNEAQ (reference sequence). The CDR3 coding sequence is TGTGCCAGCAGCCTACTCGGGTCTGGAAACACCATATATTTT. Its protein is CASSLLGSGNTIYF.

This chain's CDR3 is CASSDPYQPQHF. DNA for the CDR3: TGTGCCAGCAGTGACCCATATCAGCCCCAGCATTTT. The chain recombines TRBV6-1 with TRBJ1-5; no clear D gene. Germline CDR1 reads MNHNS; CDR2 reads SASEGT. The CDR3 is made up of 12 amino acids. Between the trimmed V and J ends, which lost 3 bases and 5 bases, there was a span of 5 bases.

This rearrangement joins TRBV5-1 to TRBJ1-4; D is unclear. Germline V gives CDR1 SGHRS, CDR2 YFSETQ. CDR3 length equals 14 residues. V was shortened by 0 bases and J by 7 bases, with 10 bases between the two germline ends. CDR3 nucleotides: TGCGCCAGCAGCTTGGTTTCGGGGTCTGAAAAACTGTTTTTT. Translation gives CASSLVSGSEKLFF.

V and J are TRBV4-1 and TRBJ1-4, with D perhaps TRBD1 (5 bases). Germline loops: CDR1 MGHRA, CDR2 YSYEKL. The CDR3 spans 16 residues. The ends were cut back, 4 bases at V and 5 bases at J, with 17 bases in the middle. CDR3 nucleotides: TGCGCCAGCAGCCCAGTGCAGGGCAGTGCCAATGAAAAACTGTTTTTT. Translation gives CASSPVQGSANEKLFF.

V usage is TRBV5-1 and J usage is TRBJ2-1, with 11 bases matching TRBD2. CDR3 length: 16 amino acids. Germline V CDR1 and CDR2: SGHRS, YFSETQ. With 3 bases clipped from V and 0 bases from J, the junction kept 2 bases outside the gene matches. The CDR3 bases are TGCGCCAGCAGCTCCACTAGCGGGAGCTCCTACAATGAGCAGTTCTTC. It is translated as CASSSTSGSSYNEQFF.

This clone occurred a few times. This chain connects TRBV11-2 to TRBJ1-4, with D possibly TRBD1 on 5 matching bases. The V and J ends lost 0 bases and 8 bases respectively, with 13 bases between them. The V gene's germline CDR1 is SGHAT and CDR2 FQNNGV. The CDR3 contains 15 residues. CDR3: CASSLDWGGREKLFF. The CDR3 DNA follows: TGTGCCAGCAGCTTAGATTGGGGGGGAAGGGAAAAACTGTTTTTT.

The chain links TRBV6-1 to TRBJ2-7; 7 positions match TRBD1. With V trimmed by 4 bases and J by 2 bases, 2 bases remained unmatched. Germline loops: CDR1 MNHNS, CDR2 SASEGT. The CDR3 is 13 residues long. Written as DNA, the CDR3 is TGTGCCAGCAGTGCCCAGGGGGCCTACGAGCAGTACGTC. Encoded protein: CASSAQGAYEQYV.

This clone was counted a single time. The chain combines TRBV11-2 with TRBJ1-2; 9 bases are a match to TRBD1. The germline V gene has CDR1 SGHAT and CDR2 FQNNGV. The CDR3 contains 14 residues. V was clipped by 3 bases and J by 2 bases; unmatched bases: 1. In nucleotides, the CDR3 is TGTGCCAGCAGCTTCGGGACAGGGAACTATGGCTACACCTTC. Residues: CASSFGTGNYGYTF.

V gene TRBV7-9 combines with J gene TRBJ2-1; 10 nucleotides align to TRBD1. CDR3 size: 14 residues. With 5 bases clipped from V and 9 bases from J, the junction kept 7 bases outside the gene matches. The germline gives CDR1 SEHNR, CDR2 FQNEAQ (reference sequence). CDR3 in DNA: TGTGCCAGCAGCCCCCGACAGGGGGCCAGTGAGCAGTTCTTC. This encodes CASSPRQGASEQFF. The full variable domain, in which reference TRBV7-9 and TRBJ2-1 provide the parts outside the CDR3, is DTGVSQNPRHKITKRGQNVTFRCDPISEHNRLYWYRQTLGQGPEFLTYFQNEAQLEKSRLLSDRFSAERPKGSFSTLEIQRTEQGDSAMYLCASSPRQGASEQFFGPGTRLTVL.

The gene calls are TRBV27 and TRBJ1-1; D ambiguous. The CDR3 is 14 amino acids. Trimming shortened V by 1 base and J by 3 bases, and 9 bases separated the two germline ends. Germline CDR1 and CDR2: MNHEY and SMNVEV (reference sequence). This chain's CDR3 is CASSLFGRDTEAFF. DNA of the CDR3: TGTGCCAGCAGTTTATTCGGGCGGGACACTGAAGCTTTCTTT.

The V call is TRBV18, the J call TRBJ2-7; D not resolved. The germline V gene encodes CDR1 KGHSH and CDR2 LQKENI. This CDR3 spans 13 amino acids. V was pared by 3 bases and J by 2 bases, with 8 bases between. The CDR3 is CASSPTSAYEQYF. The CDR3 DNA follows: TGTGCCAGCTCACCGACATCAGCCTACGAGCAGTACTTC.

This chain links TRBV4-2 with TRBJ2-1; 13 bases fit TRBD2. Per germline, CDR1 LGHNA and CDR2 YNFKEQ. The CDR3 sequence is 17 residues long. The ends lost 3 bases at V and 8 bases at J; junction bases unmatched: 10. Written as DNA, the CDR3 is TGTGCCAGCAGCCACTCTACTAGCGGGGGGGCCGGGTATGAGCAGTTCTTC. Its protein is CASSHSTSGGAGYEQFF.

CDR3 in amino acids: CASSPPFGNTIYF. Written as DNA, the CDR3 is TGTGCCAGCAGCCCTCCTTTTGGAAACACCATATATTTT. This sequence joins TRBV6-5 and TRBJ1-3, with unresolved D. The length of the CDR3 is 13 residues. Germline CDR1 is MNHEY and CDR2 is SVGAGI. V was clipped by 6 bases and J by 3 bases, with 9 bases between them.

The chain carries TRBV15 and TRBJ2-3; 7 bases align to TRBD1. The V segment lost 0 bases and the J segment 8 bases; nucleotides outside the gene matches: 8. Germline lookup yields CDR1 LNHNV and CDR2 YYDKDF (reference sequence). CDR3 size: 15 residues. In DNA, the CDR3 is TGTGCCACCAGCAGAGAGGTAGGGGGCAGTGGTACGCAGTATTTT. This sequence encodes CATSREVGGSGTQYF.

The chain is built from TRBV19 and TRBJ2-3; the D gene is possibly TRBD1 (5 bases). The germline CDR1 and CDR2 sequences are LNHDA and SQIVND (reference sequence). V was clipped by 3 bases and J by 2 bases, with 12 bases between them. The CDR3 consists of 15 residues. CDR3 protein: CASSMGDSSTDTQYF. The CDR3 bases are TGTGCCAGTAGTATGGGTGACAGTTCCACAGATACGCAGTATTTT.

This clone was observed a single time. V gene TRBV7-9 combines with J gene TRBJ2-7, with 7 nucleotides matching TRBD1. The CDR3 has 16 amino acids. The trim removed 4 bases at V and 4 bases at J, leaving 13 bases unmatched. Germline CDR1 is SEHNR and CDR2 is FQNEAQ (reference sequence). CDR3 DNA sequence: TGTGCCAGCAGCTCGAGCCGGACAGGCATACAATACGAGCAGTACTTC. This encodes CASSSSRTGIQYEQYF.

This clone was seen a single time. The J gene is TRBJ1-4, the V gene TRBV18, with D maybe TRBD1 (6 bases). Germline values: CDR1 KGHSH, CDR2 LQKENI. V lost 6 bases to trimming and J lost 8 bases, with 13 bases between them. The CDR3 is made up of 13 amino acids. CDR3: CASSNRVEEKLFF. CDR3 nucleotide sequence: TGTGCCAGCTCGAACAGGGTAGAAGAAAAACTGTTTTTT. Looking up the rest from reference TRBV18 and TRBJ1-4 gives the full variable domain: NAGVMQNPRHLVRRRGQEARLRCSPMKGHSHVYWYRQLPEEGLKFMVYLQKENIIDESGMPKERFSAEFPKEGPSILRIQQVVRGDSAAYFCASSNRVEEKLFFGSGTQLSVL.